This T cell receptor (beta chain) was captured by sequencing in a study of blood T cells in healthy people across ages. A sample-barcoded 5' primer and a J-beta primer mix were used in a second PCR of about 7 to 12 cycles. TCRdb recomputed calls from the 5' RACE reads with MiXCR, one row per CDR3 protein. The data hold over 600,000 distinct CDR3 sequences, with about 42% observed a single time. The sequenced material came from blood. The TCR originated in an elderly man in good health.

CDR3: CATSRVPYYYNEQFF. CDR3 nucleotide sequence: TGTGCCACCAGCAGAGTGCCCTACTACTACAATGAGCAGTTCTTC. The chain couples TRBV15 to TRBJ2-1; D uncertain. Germline values: CDR1 LNHNV, CDR2 YYDKDF (reference sequence). This CDR3 is 15 amino acids long. The ends were cut back, 1 base at V and 3 bases at J, with 10 bases in the middle.